This T cell receptor beta chain is from a study of shared clonotypes between healthy human individuals. Some clones are missing from TCRdb's copy, which holds only in-frame ones; the method was immunoSEQ multiplex PCR. The repertoire holds some 1.5 million clones, with 98% as singletons. CDR1 is LNHDA and CDR2 is SQIVND in the germline V gene (reference sequence). This CDR3 comprises 15 residues. Germline trimming cut 1 base from V and 3 bases from J; bases unmatched to any gene: 5. What was sequenced was naive CD4+ T cells sorted from blood. The sample's subset: CD45RA+ positively selected. The rearrangement joins TRBV19 to TRBJ2-5; 7 bases fit TRBD2. The sequence came from a man aged 30 to 39 in good health. The CDR3 DNA sequence: TGTGCCAGTAGTATAGTCGAAGCGGGAAAAGAGACCCAGTACTTC. This gives the protein CASSIVEAGKETQYF.